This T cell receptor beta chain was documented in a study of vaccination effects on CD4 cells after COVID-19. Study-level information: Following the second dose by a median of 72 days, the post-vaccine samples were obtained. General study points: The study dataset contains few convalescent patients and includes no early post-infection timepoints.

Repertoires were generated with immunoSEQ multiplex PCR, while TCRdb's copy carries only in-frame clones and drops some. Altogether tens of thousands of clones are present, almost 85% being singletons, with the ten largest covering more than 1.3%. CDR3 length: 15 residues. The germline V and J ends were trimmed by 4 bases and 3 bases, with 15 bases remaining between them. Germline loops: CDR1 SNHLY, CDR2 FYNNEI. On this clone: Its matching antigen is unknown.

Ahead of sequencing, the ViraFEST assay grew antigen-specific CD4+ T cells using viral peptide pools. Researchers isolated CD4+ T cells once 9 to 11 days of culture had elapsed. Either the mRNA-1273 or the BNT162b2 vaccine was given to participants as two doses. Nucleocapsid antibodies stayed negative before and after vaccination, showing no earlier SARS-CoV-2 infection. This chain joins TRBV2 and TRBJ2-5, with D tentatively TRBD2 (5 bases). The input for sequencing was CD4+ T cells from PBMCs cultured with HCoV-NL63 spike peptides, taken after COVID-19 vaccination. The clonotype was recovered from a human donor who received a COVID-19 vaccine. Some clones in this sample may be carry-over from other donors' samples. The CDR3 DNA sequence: TGTGCCAGCAGTGGGCGGCAGTGGGAGAAAGAGACCCAGTACTTC. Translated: CASSGRQWEKETQYF.